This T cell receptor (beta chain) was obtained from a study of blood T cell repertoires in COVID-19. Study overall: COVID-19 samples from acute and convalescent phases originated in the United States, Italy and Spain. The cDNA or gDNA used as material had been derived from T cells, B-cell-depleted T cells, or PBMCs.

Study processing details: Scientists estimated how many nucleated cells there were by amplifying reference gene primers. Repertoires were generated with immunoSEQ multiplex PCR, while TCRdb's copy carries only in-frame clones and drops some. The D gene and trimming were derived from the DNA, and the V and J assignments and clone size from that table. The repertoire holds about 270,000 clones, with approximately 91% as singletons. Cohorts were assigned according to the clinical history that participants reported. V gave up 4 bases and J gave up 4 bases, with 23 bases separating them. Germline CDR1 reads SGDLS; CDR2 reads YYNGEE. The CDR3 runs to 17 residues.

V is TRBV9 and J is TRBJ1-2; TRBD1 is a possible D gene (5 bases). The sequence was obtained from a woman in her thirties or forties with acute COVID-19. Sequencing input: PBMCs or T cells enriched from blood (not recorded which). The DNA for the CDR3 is TGTGCCAGCAGCAAGGCCGGGACTGACATCGTCGGCTATGGCTACACCTTC. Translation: CASSKAGTDIVGYGYTF.